These 7 T cell receptor beta chains originate from one sample sequenced in a study of early T cells in non-severe SARS-CoV-2 infection. TCRdb itself ran the 5' RACE reads through MiXCR, one entry per CDR3 protein. The top ten clones hold around 7.3% of a sample with about 72,000 distinct CDR3 sequences, around 9.1% of them seen once. Source: whole blood, taken at baseline. The receptor source for this set is an adult who was a healthcare worker with PCR-confirmed SARS-CoV-2 infection or an uninfected control (not recorded which).

This clonotype was seen a handful of times. The V and J genes are TRBV7-9 and TRBJ1-1; D is unresolved. Germline V gene data show CDR1 as SEHNR and CDR2 as FQNEAQ (reference sequence). The CDR3 is 14 amino acids. Trimming removed 8 bases from V and 5 bases from J, with 18 bases in between. CDR3 residues: CASQMSLASTEAFF. The DNA of the CDR3 is TGTGCCAGCCAGATGTCCCTTGCGAGTACTGAAGCTTTCTTT.

The V gene is TRBV2, the J gene TRBJ2-3, with 10 bases matching TRBD2. Germline loops: CDR1 SNHLY, CDR2 FYNNEI. V dropped 7 bases and J dropped 7; count of bases not matched to a gene: 14. The CDR3 is made up of 16 amino acids. The CDR3 loop reads CASKSERGGLKNTQYF. In DNA form, the CDR3 reads TGTGCCAGCAAGTCCGAGCGGGGGGGCCTAAAGAATACGCAGTATTTT.

V and J are TRBV20-1 and TRBJ2-5; D possibly corresponds to TRBD2 (6 bases). Germline-derived CDR1 and CDR2 are DFQATT and SNEGSKA (reference sequence). The CDR3 sequence is 16 residues long. Trimming removed 1 base at V and 1 base at J, with 16 bases between. CDR3 protein: CSARAPPGLPQETQYF. DNA of the CDR3: TGCAGTGCTAGAGCCCCCCCAGGACTACCCCAAGAGACCCAGTACTTC.

In this sample, this clonotype turned up a few times. CDR3 nucleotide sequence: TGCGCCAGCAGCCACTTGGTTAGCGGGGGGAGGTACGAGCAGTACTTC. It translates to CASSHLVSGGRYEQYF. The chain joins TRBV4-3 to TRBJ2-7; 10 bases align to TRBD2. Germline V lookup: CDR1 LGHNA, CDR2 YSLEER. CDR3 length: 16 residues. Trimming at V came to 3 bases and at J to 4 bases, leaving 9 bases not matched to a gene.

The rearrangement joins TRBV10-2 to TRBJ2-7; D remains unclear. V dropped 6 bases and J dropped 2 bases, with 11 bases sitting between them. From germline, CDR1 is WSHSY and CDR2 SAAADI. The CDR3 contains 13 residues. The CDR3 spells CASSRTVTYEQYF. In DNA form, the CDR3 reads TGCGCCAGCAGCAGGACGGTGACCTACGAGCAGTACTTC.

Turning to this clonotype: A much larger clone lies one base from this, so it may be a read error. The V gene is TRBV6-5, the J gene TRBJ1-3; D is perhaps TRBD1 (5 bases). Germline-derived CDR1 and CDR2 are MNHEY and SVGAGI. The ends were cut back, 2 bases at V and 1 base at J, with 12 bases in the middle. The length of the CDR3 is 16 residues. The CDR3 region is CASSYVTASSGNTIYF. DNA for the CDR3: TGTGCCAGCAGTTACGTGACAGCCTCATCTGGAAACACCATATATTTT.

This clonotype was detected ten times or more. The J gene is TRBJ2-3, the V gene TRBV2; TRBD1 agrees at 10 bases. Germline V gene sequence: CDR1 SNHLY, CDR2 FYNNEI. The J segment lost 4 bases and the V segment lost 3 bases, leaving 4 bases of the junction unmatched. This CDR3 spans 15 amino acids. The CDR3: CASSEGQGYPDTQYF. CDR3 sequence (DNA): TGTGCCAGCAGTGAGGGACAGGGGTATCCAGATACGCAGTATTTT. The full variable domain, rest sourced from reference TRBV2 and TRBJ2-3, is EPEVTQTPSHQVTQMGQEVILRCVPISNHLYFYWYRQILGQKVEFLVSFYNNEISEKSEIFDDQFSVERPDGSNFTLKIRSTKLEDSAMYFCASSEGQGYPDTQYFGPGTRLTVL.